The T cell receptor beta chain described here comes from a study of T cells in Graves' hyperthyroidism and ophthalmopathy. Study-level findings and limits: Expanded thyroid clonotypes (above 0.001) were mostly also found in blood.

For this clonotype: Its target is unknown. This may come from a read error, since a much larger clone is one base off.

The hyperthyroidism was newly diagnosed and had lasted under 2 months; the patients were aged 18 to 65. Amplified regions were TCR beta CDR3 sequences from RNA transcripts. RT-PCR in the first round (using the HTBI primer set) targeted the TCR CDR3. Via MiXCR, TCRdb re-called the multiplex PCR reads, giving one row per CDR3 protein. The sample lists roughly 380,000 distinct CDR3 sequences, approximately 20% occurring once. Sequencing used blood. This sequence originates from a woman aged 18-35 years with Graves' hyperthyroidism.

This CDR3 reads CASSLDRGRWNSEAFF. The CDR3 coding sequence is TGTGCCAGCAGCTTAGACAGGGGACGGTGGAACTCTGAAGCTTTCTTT. The chain links TRBV11-1 to TRBJ1-1; 7 nucleotides match TRBD1. CDR3 length: 16 residues. Per germline, CDR1 SGHAT and CDR2 FQDESV (reference sequence).